The 10 T cell receptor beta chains below were found in one sample sequenced in a study of blood T cell repertoires in COVID-19. Only in-frame clones appear in the TCRdb table, and some are missing; sequencing was by immunoSEQ multiplex PCR. The sample holds some 370,000 clones, around 90% seen once. The sequencing input was peripheral blood. Receptor source: a man aged 35-49 years with acute or convalescent COVID-19.

The rearrangement links TRBV6-5 to TRBJ2-2; no definite D call. Deletions cut 6 bases from V and 4 bases from J, with 9 bases between. The germline gives CDR1 MNHEY, CDR2 SVGAGI. The CDR3 sequence is 13 residues long. The CDR3, as DNA: TGTGCCAGCAGAAGGAGTAGCACCGGGGAGCTGTTTTTT. Amino acids: CASRRSSTGELFF.

The chain is built from TRBV5-1 and TRBJ1-4; D remains ambiguous. The CDR3 spans 13 residues. Germline V gene sequence: CDR1 SGHRS, CDR2 YFSETQ. Trimming cost V 5 bases and J 4 bases, with 9 bases left between them. The DNA of the CDR3 is TGCGCCAGCAGAGGGAGGTTTAATGAAAAACTGTTTTTT. Translation: CASRGRFNEKLFF.

This rearrangement joins TRBV5-6 to TRBJ1-2; TRBD1 is a possible D gene (5 bases). V shed 3 bases and J shed 6 bases, with 12 bases lying between them. CDR1 is SGHDT and CDR2 is YYEEEE in the germline V gene. The CDR3 loop spans 13 amino acids. The CDR3 nucleotides read TGTGCCAGCAGCTGGGGGGAGATCCATGGCTACACCTTC. Amino acid sequence: CASSWGEIHGYTF.

A remark on this clone: The sample contains more than one DNA sequence encoding this CDR3. The rearrangement links TRBV3-1 (or the pseudogene TRBV3-2) to TRBJ2-3; no definite D call. Trimming left V 4 bases short and J 0 bases short, with 2 bases between. CDR3 length equals 12 residues. Per germline, CDR1 LGHDT and CDR2 YNNKEL (reference sequence). In DNA, the CDR3 is TGTGCCAGCAGCCCGAGCACAGATACGCAGTATTTT. The encoded protein is CASSPSTDTQYF.

The chain uses TRBV10-3 and TRBJ1-1, with D maybe TRBD1 (6 bases). Trimming cost V 10 bases and J 2 bases, with 17 bases left between them. The CDR3 is 14 amino acids. Germline CDR1 ENHRY, CDR2 SYGVKD. CDR3 loop: CATTPGGLNTEAFF. The CDR3 DNA reads as TGTGCCACCACCCCGGGGGGGCTCAACACTGAAGCTTTCTTT.

The V gene is TRBV30, the J gene TRBJ2-7; tentative D call: TRBD2 (5 bases). With 4 bases removed from V and 7 bases from J, the gap between germline ends came to 23 bases. The germline V gene encodes CDR1 GTSNPN and CDR2 SVGIG (reference sequence). CDR3 length equals 15 residues. In nucleotides, the CDR3 is TGTGCCTGGATGGAGGAGGCACTCCCCGTTCGGGAGCAGTACTTC. Amino acid sequence: CAWMEEALPVREQYF. The full variable domain, its missing parts supplied by reference TRBV30 and TRBJ2-7, is SQTIHQWPATLVQPVGSPLSLECTVEGTSNPNLYWYRQAAGRGLQLLFYSVGIGQISSEVPQNLSASRPQDRQFILSSKKLLLSDSGFYLCAWMEEALPVREQYFGPGTRLTVT.

The chain recombines TRBV5-6 with TRBJ1-2; 7 positions agree with TRBD1. V shed 6 bases and J 4 bases; nucleotides not matched to a gene: 9. The CDR3 sequence is 14 residues long. CDR1 and CDR2 from the germline V gene are SGHDT and YYEEEE. The CDR3 loop reads CASMGTALGYGYTF. Written as DNA, the CDR3 is TGTGCCAGCATGGGGACAGCTTTAGGCTATGGCTACACCTTC.

J is TRBJ1-4 and V is TRBV6-1; D remains ambiguous. The V gene lost 1 base and the J gene lost 0 bases, with 12 bases spanning the gap. The CDR3 has 17 amino acids. Germline CDR1 is MNHNS and CDR2 is SASEGT. In DNA form, the CDR3 reads TGTGCCAGCAGTGAAGATTCAGTATATGCAACTAATGAAAAACTGTTTTTT. Protein product: CASSEDSVYATNEKLFF.

The V gene is TRBV4-1, the J gene TRBJ2-7, with D perhaps TRBD1 (5 bases). CDR3 length equals 15 residues. V lost 0 bases, J lost 2 bases, and 11 bases lay in between. CDR1 is MGHRA, CDR2 YSYEKL, per germline. This CDR3 is CASSQERGNAYEQYF. For the CDR3, the DNA is TGCGCCAGCAGCCAAGAAAGGGGCAACGCCTACGAGCAGTACTTC.

V gene TRBV27 combines with J gene TRBJ1-5, with D uncertain. Trimming pared 2 bases from V and 5 bases from J, leaving 13 bases between. Germline CDR1 MNHEY, CDR2 SMNVEV (reference sequence). This CDR3 has 15 amino acids. As DNA, the CDR3 is TGTGCCAGCAGTTTACTGGCAGGCCTCCATCAGCCCCAGCATTTT. This gives the protein CASSLLAGLHQPQHF.